The text below deals with one T cell receptor (beta chain). Using immunoSEQ multiplex PCR, the repertoire was profiled, and TCRdb retains in-frame clones only, with some absent. This sample has more than 85,000 clones; about 85% occur once, and the top ten carry 2.5% to 3%. The source of the sample is a study of glioma-infiltrating T cells after dendritic cell vaccination. V lost 0 bases and J lost 2, with 8 bases in between. CDR1 MGHRA and CDR2 YSYEKL come from the germline V gene. The length of the CDR3 is 15 residues. The TCR was taken from a human donor with glioblastoma. This sequence joins TRBV4-1 and TRBJ1-3; tentative D call: TRBD1 (6 bases). Sequencing was performed on blood, taken before dendritic cell vaccination. Here the CDR3 reads CASSQEGAAGNTIYF. In nucleotides, the CDR3 is TGCGCCAGCAGCCAAGAGGGGGCTGCTGGAAACACCATATATTTT.